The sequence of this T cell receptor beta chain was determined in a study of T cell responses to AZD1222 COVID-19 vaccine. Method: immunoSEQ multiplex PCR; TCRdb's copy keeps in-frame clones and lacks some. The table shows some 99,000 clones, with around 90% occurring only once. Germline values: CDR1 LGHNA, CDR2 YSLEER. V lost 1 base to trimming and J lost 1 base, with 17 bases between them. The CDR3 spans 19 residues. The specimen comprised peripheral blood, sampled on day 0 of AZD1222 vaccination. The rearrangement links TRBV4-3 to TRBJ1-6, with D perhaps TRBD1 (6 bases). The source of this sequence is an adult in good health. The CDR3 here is CASSQAPWTVESYNSPLHF. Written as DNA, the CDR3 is TGCGCCAGCAGCCAAGCCCCTTGGACAGTCGAATCCTATAATTCACCCCTCCACTTT.